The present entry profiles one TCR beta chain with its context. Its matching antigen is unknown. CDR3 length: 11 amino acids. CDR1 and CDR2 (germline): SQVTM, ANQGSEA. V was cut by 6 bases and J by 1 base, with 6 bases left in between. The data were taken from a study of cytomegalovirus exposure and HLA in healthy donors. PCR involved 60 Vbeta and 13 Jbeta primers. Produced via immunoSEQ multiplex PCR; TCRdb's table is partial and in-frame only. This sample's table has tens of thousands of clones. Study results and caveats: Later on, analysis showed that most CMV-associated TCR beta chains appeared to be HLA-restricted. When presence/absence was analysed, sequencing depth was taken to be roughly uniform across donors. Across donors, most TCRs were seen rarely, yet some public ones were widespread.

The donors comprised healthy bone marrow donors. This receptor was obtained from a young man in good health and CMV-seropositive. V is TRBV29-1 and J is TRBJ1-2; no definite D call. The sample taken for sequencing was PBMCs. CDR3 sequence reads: CSVGVNYGYTF. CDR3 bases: TGCAGCGTCGGGGTTAACTATGGCTACACCTTC.